This passage covers 27 T cell receptor beta chains from one sample sequenced in a study of post-analysis software for immune sequencing data. Study-wide findings and caveats: Five TRBV segments, including TRBV5-6, TRBV5-1 and TRBV20-1, were more frequent in patients than controls.

Unique molecular identifiers featured in each of the TCR beta cDNA libraries. In TCRdb, the PCR reads were re-called with MiXCR into one record per CDR3 protein. The sample shows roughly 170,000 distinct CDR3 sequences, roughly 31% of them seen only once. No antigen is known for these receptors. Sequencing input: blood. These receptor sequences come from a girl aged 5-17 years with multiple sclerosis.

This chain links TRBV20-1 with TRBJ2-3; TRBD1 aligns across 8 bases. V gave up 5 bases and J gave up 4 bases; unmatched junction bases: 8. Germline loops: CDR1 DFQATT, CDR2 SNEGSKA (reference sequence). The CDR3 extends over 14 amino acids. CDR3 sequence reads: CSALDRAGPDTQYF. In DNA, the CDR3 is TGCAGTGCTTTGGACAGGGCAGGTCCAGATACGCAGTATTTT.

This clonotype was detected only a few times. This chain links TRBV5-4 with TRBJ2-1; 10 bases are a match to TRBD2. Germline-derived CDR1 and CDR2 are SGHNT and YYREEE (reference sequence). The CDR3 sequence is 16 residues long. With 4 bases clipped from V and 5 bases from J, the junction kept 9 bases outside the gene matches. The CDR3 spells CASSRVAGGWDNEQFF. The CDR3 bases are TGTGCCAGCAGCCGGGTAGCGGGAGGCTGGGACAATGAGCAGTTCTTC.

This clonotype came up many times. J is TRBJ2-1 and V is TRBV27; 10 bases line up with TRBD2. Germline CDR1 MNHEY, CDR2 SMNVEV (reference sequence). The CDR3 runs to 17 residues. The ends lost 1 base at V and 7 bases at J; junction bases unmatched: 10. This CDR3 reads CASSLWTSGIPRNEQFF. The CDR3 coding sequence is TGTGCCAGCAGTTTATGGACTAGCGGCATCCCAAGGAATGAGCAGTTCTTC.

As to this clonotype: A junction boundary mismatches the germline segment, possibly from a read error. The rearrangement links TRBV20-1 to TRBJ1-5; 8 nucleotides agree with TRBD1. The CDR3 contains 16 residues. Germline V gives CDR1 DFQATT, CDR2 SNEGSKA (reference sequence). This CDR3 is CSARRRGTGTNRPQHF. The CDR3, as DNA: TGCAGTGCTAGGCGCCGCGGGACAGGTACAAATCGGCCCCAGCATTTT.

This clonotype has a count of ten or more. The rearrangement uses TRBV5-1 and TRBJ1-2, with unresolved D. This CDR3 spans 12 amino acids. CDR1 and CDR2 from the germline V gene are SGHRS and YFSETQ. V lost 4 bases, J lost 6 bases, and 10 bases lay in between. The CDR3 reads CASSPEGNGYTF. The CDR3 DNA is TGCGCCAGCAGCCCCGAGGGAAATGGCTACACCTTC.

This clonotype has at least ten counts. The chain links TRBV5-1 to TRBJ2-5; D gene uncertain. The CDR3 is made up of 14 amino acids. The ends were cut back, 4 bases at V and 4 bases at J, with 14 bases in the middle. The germline CDR1 and CDR2 sequences are SGHRS and YFSETQ. CDR3 sequence reads: CASSRGPFLETQYF. CDR3 coding DNA: TGCGCCAGCAGCCGCGGACCCTTCTTAGAGACCCAGTACTTC.

This clonotype was counted a few times. The gene calls are TRBV28 and TRBJ1-2, with 7 bases matching TRBD1. This CDR3 region has 15 residues. J gave up 6 bases and V 4 bases, and 11 bases lay outside the gene matches. CDR1 and CDR2 from the germline V gene are MDHEN and SYDVKM. CDR3 nucleotides: TGTGCCAGCAGTTCCCCATCTACAGGGGATGATGGCTACACCTTC. Protein product: CASSSPSTGDDGYTF.

There are many counts of this clonotype. The chain has TRBV2 and TRBJ2-7; the D gene is possibly TRBD2 (6 bases). Germline CDR1 SNHLY, CDR2 FYNNEI. V was cut by 3 bases and J by 5 bases, with 14 bases left in between. The CDR3 length is 14 residues. CDR3 in DNA: TGTGCCAGCAGTGACTTCGGAGGGTTCCACGAGCAGTACTTC. This translates into CASSDFGGFHEQYF.

This sequence joins TRBV6-1 and TRBJ2-3, with D possibly being TRBD2 (6 bases). Germline CDR1 is MNHNS and CDR2 is SASEGT. Trimming removed 6 bases from V and 1 base from J, with 23 bases in between. The CDR3 is 18 residues long. The CDR3 spells CASRQKGLGGVRTDTQYF. The CDR3 bases are TGTGCCAGCAGACAAAAGGGACTCGGAGGAGTCCGCACAGATACGCAGTATTTT.

This clonotype was picked up many times. This chain connects TRBV3-1 to TRBJ2-7; TRBD2 aligns across 8 bases. This CDR3 is built from 15 residues. V was pared by 4 bases and J by 7 bases, with 12 bases of the junction left unmatched. In germline, CDR1 is LGHDT, CDR2 YNNKEL (reference sequence). CDR3 region: CASSRSGSGNREQYF. The DNA of the CDR3 is TGTGCCAGCAGCCGAAGCGGGAGTGGGAACAGGGAGCAGTACTTC.

This clonotype was seen repeatedly, ten times or more. The chain links TRBV12-3 or TRBV12-4 to TRBJ2-1; a possible D gene is TRBD2 (5 bases). The CDR3 is made up of 14 amino acids. V dropped 5 bases and J dropped 2 bases, with 10 bases sitting between them. CDR3 loop: CASSLPGAYNEQFF. CDR3 DNA sequence: TGTGCCAGCAGTCTCCCCGGGGCCTACAATGAGCAGTTCTTC.

The sample holds a few counts of this clonotype. One end of the junction fails to match germline, which may point to a read error. The chain carries TRBV5-1 and TRBJ1-2, with 7 nucleotides matching TRBD1. The CDR3 loop spans 15 amino acids. Germline CDR1 and CDR2: SGHRS and YFSETQ. CDR3 amino acids: CAGSFFAGQNYGYTF. The CDR3 coding sequence is TGCGCCGGCAGCTTTTTCGCGGGACAGAACTATGGCTACACCTTC.

A word on this clonotype: A single base separates this from a much larger clone, so it may be a read error. The V call is TRBV12-3 or TRBV12-4, the J call TRBJ2-1; 11 bases align to TRBD2. There are 14 residues in the CDR3. V dropped 6 bases and J dropped 12; count of bases not matched to a gene: 10. CDR3 coding DNA: TGTGCCAGCAGCTCAGGACTAGCGGGTTTCGGGCAGTTCTTC. Residues: CASSSGLAGFGQFF.

As regards this clonotype: This clone may be a read error of a much larger clone one base away. CDR3 protein: CASSLVTAYNGQFF. For the CDR3, the DNA is TGCGCCAGCAGCTTGGTGACAGCTTACAATGGGCAGTTCTTC. V and J are TRBV5-1 and TRBJ2-1; D is perhaps TRBD1 (5 bases). The CDR3 spans 14 residues. CDR1 SGHRS and CDR2 YFSETQ come from the germline V gene.

In its sample, this clonotype was seen many times. CDR3 sequence: CASSEGTSSYNEQFF. CDR3 sequence (DNA): TGCGCCAGCAGCGAGGGGACGAGCTCCTACAATGAGCAGTTCTTC. The chain is built from TRBV5-1 and TRBJ2-1; possibly TRBD1 or TRBD2 for D (5 bases each). V was trimmed by 4 bases and J by 0 bases, leaving 11 bases between them. This CDR3 has 15 amino acids. In germline, CDR1 is SGHRS, CDR2 YFSETQ. Variable domain in full (rest from reference TRBV5-1 and TRBJ2-1): KAGVTQTPRYLIKTRGQQVTLSCSPISGHRSVSWYQQTPGQGLQFLFEYFSETQRNKGNFPGRFSGRQFSNSRSEMNVSTLELGDSALYLCASSEGTSSYNEQFFGPGTRLTVL.

This clonotype was seen more than once but under ten times. The chain recombines TRBV28 with TRBJ2-1; D possibly corresponds to TRBD2 (6 bases). CDR1 and CDR2 (germline): MDHEN, SYDVKM. V lost 4 bases and J 0 bases, leaving 13 bases between the germline ends. The CDR3 contains 16 residues. The CDR3 DNA follows: TGTGCCAGCAGTTGGGAGGTTCCGAGCTCCTACAATGAGCAGTTCTTC. It encodes CASSWEVPSSYNEQFF.

This clonotype was seen a few times. The CDR3 bases are TGTGCCAGCAGCGCGCACACGGGGAGCGGAGAGACCCAGTACTTC. Protein sequence: CASSAHTGSGETQYF. The chain has TRBV9 and TRBJ2-5, with D maybe TRBD2 (5 bases). V was shortened by 3 bases and J by 4 bases, with 16 bases between the two germline ends. The CDR3 is 15 amino acids. Germline V gives CDR1 SGDLS, CDR2 YYNGEE.

In this sample, this clonotype turned up a few times. The genes are TRBV25-1 and TRBJ2-7; a weak D match, TRBD1 (6 bases). The ends were cut back, 2 bases at V and 3 bases at J, with 14 bases in the middle. The CDR3 loop spans 15 amino acids. Per germline, CDR1 MGHDK and CDR2 SYGVNS. The CDR3 protein is CASSEQAGVIYEQYF. For the CDR3, the DNA is TGTGCCAGCAGTGAACAGGCAGGGGTCATCTACGAGCAGTACTTC.

This clonotype was detected many times. This chain connects TRBV12-3 or TRBV12-4 to TRBJ1-2, with 7 bases identical to TRBD1. This CDR3 comprises 13 residues. Germline trimming cut 1 base from V and 6 bases from J; bases unmatched to any gene: 2. DNA of the CDR3: TGTGCCAGCAGTTTAGAGGGGGCGAATGGCTACACCTTC. It codes for CASSLEGANGYTF.

On this clonotype: This may arise from a read error, as a much more abundant clone is one base away. V and J are TRBV7-9 and TRBJ2-5; D might be TRBD1 or TRBD2, each matching 6 bases. The J call is in doubt because the DNA end fits TRBJ2-7 better. Germline V lookup: CDR1 SEHNR, CDR2 FQNEAQ (reference sequence). CDR3 size: 16 residues. As DNA, the CDR3 is TGTGCCAGCAGCTTATTCCGAGGGGGGAGCAGCGGCGAGCAGTACTTC. Translated: CASSLFRGGSSGEQYF.

This clonotype occurred many times. The rearrangement uses TRBV29-1 and TRBJ2-3; no reliable D call. Deletions cut 6 bases from V and 8 bases from J, with 3 bases between. There are 8 residues in the CDR3. The germline V gene has CDR1 SQVTM and CDR2 ANQGSEA. DNA of the CDR3: TGCAGCGTAGGTACGCAGTATTTT. Residues: CSVGTQYF.

On this clonotype itself: Possible read error: a much larger clone is one base away. V and J are TRBV5-1 and TRBJ2-7; D unclear. There are 13 residues in the CDR3. CDR1 SGHRS and CDR2 YFSETQ come from the germline V gene. The CDR3 nucleotides are TGCGCCGGCAGCTTTCCGGACCTGGGGGAGCAGTACTTC. Amino acids: CAGSFPDLGEQYF.

Of note for this clonotype: A single base separates this from a much larger clone, so it may be a read error. This chain connects TRBV20-1 to TRBJ2-3; 7 bases fit TRBD2. Germline assignment: CDR1 DFQATT and CDR2 SNEGSKA (reference sequence). This CDR3 has 16 amino acids. Here the CDR3 reads CSDRDVLANSTDTQYF. DNA for the CDR3: TGCAGTGATAGAGATGTACTAGCGAATAGCACAGATACGCAGTATTTT.

This chain connects TRBV24-1 to TRBJ2-2; D call uncertain. CDR1 is KGHDR and CDR2 is SFDVKD in the germline V gene. The CDR3 is 15 amino acids. V was clipped by 4 bases and J by 1 base, with 9 bases between them. Written as DNA, the CDR3 is TGTGCCACCAGTGAGTCCTCCCAGAACACCGGGGAGCTGTTTTTT. This encodes CATSESSQNTGELFF.

As regards this clonotype: This may be a read error: a much more frequent sequence differs by one nucleotide. The chain recombines TRBV10-2 with TRBJ1-2; 9 nucleotides align to TRBD1. Germline values: CDR1 WSHSY, CDR2 SAAADI. The CDR3 spans 13 residues. DNA of the CDR3: TGCACCAGCAGTTTGGGGACAGGGAATGGCTACACCTTC. Encoded protein: CTSSLGTGNGYTF.

This clonotype came up many times. V gene TRBV5-1 combines with J gene TRBJ1-1; TRBD1 agrees at 9 bases. CDR3 size: 14 residues. V gave up 3 bases and J gave up 7 bases; unmatched junction bases: 7. Germline assignment: CDR1 SGHRS and CDR2 YFSETQ. CDR3 amino acids: CASSYAGTGIEAFF. Here the CDR3 DNA reads TGCGCCAGCAGCTACGCCGGGACAGGGATTGAAGCTTTCTTT.

This clonotype was seen repeatedly, ten times or more. The gene calls are TRBV20-1 and TRBJ1-2, with D possibly being TRBD1 (5 bases). Trimming removed 5 bases at V and 4 bases at J, with 11 bases between. In germline, CDR1 is DFQATT, CDR2 SNEGSKA (reference sequence). The CDR3 consists of 12 residues. Here the CDR3 reads CSAPQGSYGYTF. DNA for the CDR3: TGCAGTGCTCCCCAGGGATCCTATGGCTACACCTTC.